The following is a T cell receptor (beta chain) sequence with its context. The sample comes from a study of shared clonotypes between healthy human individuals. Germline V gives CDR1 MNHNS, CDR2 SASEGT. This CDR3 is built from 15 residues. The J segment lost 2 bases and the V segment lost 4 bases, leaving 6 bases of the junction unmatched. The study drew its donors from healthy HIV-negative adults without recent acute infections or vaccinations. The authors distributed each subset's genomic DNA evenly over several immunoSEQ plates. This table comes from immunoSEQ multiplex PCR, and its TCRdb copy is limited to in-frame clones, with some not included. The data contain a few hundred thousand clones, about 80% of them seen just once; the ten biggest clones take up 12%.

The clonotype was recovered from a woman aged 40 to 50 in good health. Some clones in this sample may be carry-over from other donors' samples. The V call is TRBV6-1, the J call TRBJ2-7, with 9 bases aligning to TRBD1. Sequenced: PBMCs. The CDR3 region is CASSVWGTGTYEQYF. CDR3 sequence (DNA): TGTGCCAGCAGTGTATGGGGGACAGGGACCTACGAGCAGTACTTC.